The present entry profiles one TCR beta chain with its context. Its target is unknown. TCRdb's table, derived via immunoSEQ multiplex PCR, lists solely in-frame clones and lacks some. In the table there are roughly 2.5 million clones, roughly 92% of which are singletons. The data were taken from a study of shared clonotypes between healthy human individuals. Study-wide results and limits: Researchers found naive subsets generally carried larger estimated richness than memory subsets. Approximately 5% of naive CD4 clonotypes were shared across several donors.

J gave up 2 bases and V 1 base, and 4 bases lay outside the gene matches. The germline CDR1 and CDR2 sequences are SGHAT and FQNNGV. The CDR3 runs to 16 residues. The source of this sequence is a man aged 18 to 30 in good health. The genes are TRBV11-2 and TRBJ2-7; 11 nucleotides match TRBD2. The specimen was naive CD4+ T cells sorted from blood. Described subset: CD45RA+ positively selected. The DNA for the CDR3 is TGTGCCAGCAGCTTAGGTTCTAGCGGGAGGACCTACGAGCAGTACTTC. Protein sequence: CASSLGSSGRTYEQYF.